A selection of T cell receptor beta chains follows, all from one sample in a study of sequential checkpoint blockade in melanoma. Profiled with immunoSEQ multiplex PCR; TCRdb holds only in-frame clones, not every one. The repertoire holds around 6,000 clones, with about 56% as singletons. The input for sequencing was CD8+ T cells sorted from blood (inferred from file names), taken from a patient given nivolumab and ipilimumab in sequence. The receptors come from a human donor with melanoma. CDR3s include the opening cysteine and the closing phenylalanine or tryptophan. A D gene is named only where the DNA matches it firmly. Only some rows state a clone size, as once, few, many or a class for expanded clones.

j_call v_call clone_size d_call cdr3_nt cdr3_aa
TRBJ2-5 TRBV25-1 once TRBD1 TGTGCCAGCAGTGACCAGACAGGGGGCGGCGGAGAGACCCAGTACTTC CASSDQTGGGGETQYF
TRBJ2-7 TRBV7-8 NA TRBD2 TGTGCCACCACTGGGGCGGGAGGTGGCAACGAGCAGTACTTC CATTGAGGGNEQYF
TRBJ2-7 TRBV30 NA NA TGTGCCTGGAGTTTTGGTAGCTTCTACGAGCAGTACTTC CAWSFGSFYEQYF
TRBJ2-7 TRBV5-6 once NA TGTGCCAGCAGCTTGTATCGCTACGAGCAGTACTTC CASSLYRYEQYF
TRBJ1-4 TRBV4-3 NA NA TGCGCCAGCAGCCAAGACCGACAGGTCCTTAATGAAAAACTGTTTTTT CASSQDRQVLNEKLFF
TRBJ2-3 TRBV18 NA NA TGTGCCAGCTCACTCGTGGGCCCAGATACGCAGTATTTT CASSLVGPDTQYF
TRBJ2-7 TRBV11-2 NA NA TGTGCCAGCAGCCCCCCCGGCGGTCCCCGCTCCTACGAGCAGTACTTC CASSPPGGPRSYEQYF
TRBJ2-5 TRBV14 NA NA TGTGCCAGCAGCCAAGTGGTAGGGGAAGAGACCCAGTACTTC CASSQVVGEETQYF
TRBJ2-7 TRBV27 NA NA TGTGCCAGCACCTCGACGGAGAGCTCCTACGAGCAGTACTTC CASTSTESSYEQYF
TRBJ2-2 TRBV29-1 NA NA TGCAGCGTTGTTTCTGTGAACACCGGGGAGCTGTTTTTT CSVVSVNTGELFF
TRBJ2-3 TRBV14 NA NA TGTGCCAGCAGCCAAGATATCAGCACAGATACGCAGTATTTT CASSQDISTDTQYF
TRBJ1-5 TRBV6-5 NA NA TGTGCCAGCCGCAGCGTTGACGGCAATCAGCCCCAGCATTTT CASRSVDGNQPQHF
TRBJ2-3 TRBV29-1 NA NA TGCAGCGACAGGGTTGATACAGATACGCAGTATTTT CSDRVDTDTQYF
TRBJ1-5 TRBV7-6 NA NA TGTGCCAGCAGCAAAGCCGGCGCGGGGTATGGTCAGCCCCAGCATTTT CASSKAGAGYGQPQHF
TRBJ2-7 TRBV14 NA TRBD1 TGTGCCAGCAGCCAGGGTTTGGGACAGGGGTACGAGCAGTACTTC CASSQGLGQGYEQYF
TRBJ1-6 TRBV4-1 NA TRBD1 TGCGCCAGCAGTCGCGAGGGACAGGGCATGCCACCCCTCCACTTT CASSREGQGMPPLHF
TRBJ2-6 TRBV5-6 NA NA TGTGCCAGCAGCTTGCCAGGGTCTGGGGCCAACGTCCTGACTTTC CASSLPGSGANVLTF
TRBJ2-7 TRBV11-3 NA NA TGTGCCAGCAGCTTAGATGGGCCAAGCTCCTACGAGCAGTACTTC CASSLDGPSSYEQYF
TRBJ2-7 TRBV6-1 NA NA TGTGCCAGCAGTGGCCAAACTATTACCCCCTATGGGTACTTC CASSGQTITPYGYF
TRBJ1-2 TRBV5-4 few TRBD1 TGTGCCAGCAGCTTGAGGGACAGCGTAATCTATGGCTACACCTTC CASSLRDSVIYGYTF
TRBJ2-1 TRBV10-2 NA NA TGCGCCAGCGAAGGAAGGGATCAGGGGAGCTCCTACAATGAGCAGTTCTTC CASEGRDQGSSYNEQFF
TRBJ1-4 TRBV7-6 NA TRBD1 TGTGCCAGCAGCTTACGGGACAGAACCTCAACTAATGAAAAACTGTTTTTT CASSLRDRTSTNEKLFF
TRBJ2-7 TRBV14 NA TRBD1 TGTGCCAGCAGCTTACGGACAGGGGGCTACGAGCAGTACTTC CASSLRTGGYEQYF
TRBJ2-7 TRBV7-6 few TRBD1 TGTGCCAGCAGCTTAACCGGGACAGGGTCCGACGAGCAGTACTTC CASSLTGTGSDEQYF
TRBJ2-1 TRBV29-1 NA TRBD1 TGCAGCGCTGGACAGGGGAAATACAATGAGCAGTTCTTC CSAGQGKYNEQFF
TRBJ2-1 TRBV6-6 NA TRBD2 TGTGCCAGCGTAGCGGGGAGCTCCTACAATGAGCAGTTCTTC CASVAGSSYNEQFF
TRBJ2-7 TRBV7-9 NA NA TGTGCCAGCAGCTCAAAAGCCGAAGAGCAGTACTTC CASSSKAEEQYF
TRBJ2-1 TRBV5-4 NA TRBD1 TGTGCCAGAAGCACCGGACAGGGGGCAAAAAATGAGCAGTTCTTC CARSTGQGAKNEQFF
TRBJ2-3 TRBV7-2 NA TRBD2 TGTGCCAGCAGCTTCCTAGCGGGGGCAACAGATACGCAGTATTTT CASSFLAGATDTQYF
TRBJ2-7 TRBV14 few NA TGTGCCAGCAGCCAAGCTCGGGAGCAGTACTTC CASSQAREQYF
TRBJ1-2 TRBV11-2 NA NA TGTGCCAGCAGCTTAGATAGTATGGCAGGTAGTGGCTACACCTTC CASSLDSMAGSGYTF
TRBJ1-1 TRBV6-1 NA NA TGTGCCAGCAGTGATGCCAGGGCAAACACTGAAGCTTTCTTT CASSDARANTEAFF
TRBJ2-3 TRBV5-1 once NA TGCGCCAGCAGCCCTTGGCGGGGTAGCACAGATACGCAGTATTTT CASSPWRGSTDTQYF
TRBJ2-7 TRBV12-2 NA NA TGTGCAAGTCGCTGCAGACTTTATTTCTACGAGCAGTACTTC CASRCRLYFYEQYF
TRBJ2-7 TRBV5-1 NA NA TGCGCCAGCAGCTACTACGGGGGACGCGAGCAGTACTTC CASSYYGGREQYF
TRBJ2-2 TRBV27 NA NA TGTGCCAGCAGTTTATCCGTATACACCGGGGAGCTGTTTTTT CASSLSVYTGELFF
TRBJ2-5 TRBV7-9 NA NA TGTGCCAGCAGCTTAGGAGCTCAAGAGACCCAGTACTTC CASSLGAQETQYF
TRBJ1-6 TRBV4-1 medium-sized NA TGCGCCAGCAGCCAACCCTCGACTGGCACCCTCCACTTT CASSQPSTGTLHF
TRBJ1-2 TRBV18 medium-sized TRBD1 TGTGCCAGCTCATTGACAGGGGACTATGGCTACACCTTC CASSLTGDYGYTF
TRBJ2-2 TRBV9 NA NA TGTGCCAGCAGCTTTTCGACCGGGGAGCTGTTTTTT CASSFSTGELFF
TRBJ2-7 TRBV10-3 medium-sized TRBD2 TGTGCCATCAGTGAGTCGGGTAGCGGGAGTAGGTACGAGCAGTACTTC CAISESGSGSRYEQYF
TRBJ2-7 TRBV10-3 NA NA TGTGCCATCAGTGACCGAGACACCAAACCTTACGAGCAGTACTTC CAISDRDTKPYEQYF
TRBJ2-2 TRBV4-1 few TRBD2 TGCGCCAGCAGCCAAGATCGGGGGGTAGGGGAGCTGTTTTTT CASSQDRGVGELFF
TRBJ2-7 TRBV5-1 NA NA TGCGCCAGCAGCAGGACCGGGAGTTCCTCCTACGAGCAGTACTTC CASSRTGSSSYEQYF
TRBJ2-7 TRBV25-1 NA NA TGTGCCAGCAGTGGGTGGGCCGGATGGGAGCAGTACTTC CASSGWAGWEQYF
TRBJ2-3 TRBV14 NA TRBD2 TGTGCCAGCAGCCACGAAAGACTAGCCCGGACAGATACGCAGTATTTT CASSHERLARTDTQYF
TRBJ2-7 TRBV10-2 NA TRBD2 TGCGCCAGCAGGGAAGATAGCGGGAGGGCTACCGAGCAGTACTTC CASREDSGRATEQYF
TRBJ2-5 TRBV19 once NA TGTGCCAGTAGTATAGAGAAGGCAGGGACTCAAGAGACCCAGTACTTC CASSIEKAGTQETQYF
TRBJ2-5 TRBV2 NA NA TGTGCCAGCAGGCTACACGGAGGGGAGACCCAGTACTTC CASRLHGGETQYF
TRBJ2-1 TRBV27 NA NA TGTGCCAGCAGTTTAGGGGGCGCCCGGAGAGAGCAGTTCTTC CASSLGGARREQFF
TRBJ2-1 TRBV4-1 NA NA TGCGCCAGCAGCCAAGTTGCTAGCTACAATGAGCAGTTCTTC CASSQVASYNEQFF
TRBJ2-1 TRBV2 NA NA TGTGCCAGCAGCGAGGACAGTTCTCTCAATGAGCAGTTCTTC CASSEDSSLNEQFF
TRBJ1-1 TRBV4-1 NA NA TGCGCCAGCAGCCAAAGGACAAGGTATGAGAACACTGAAGCTTTCTTT CASSQRTRYENTEAFF
TRBJ2-7 TRBV5-6 once NA TGTGCCAGCAGCCCCGGTCGGTCCTACGAGCAGTACTTC CASSPGRSYEQYF